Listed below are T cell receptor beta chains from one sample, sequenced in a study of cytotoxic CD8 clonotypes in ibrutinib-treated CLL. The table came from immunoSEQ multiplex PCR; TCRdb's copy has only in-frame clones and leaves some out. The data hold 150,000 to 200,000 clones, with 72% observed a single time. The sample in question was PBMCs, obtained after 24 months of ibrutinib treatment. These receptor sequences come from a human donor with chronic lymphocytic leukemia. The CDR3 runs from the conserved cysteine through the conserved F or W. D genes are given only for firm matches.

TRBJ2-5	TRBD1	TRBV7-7	TGTGCTAGCAGCTCAGGGACAGCCCTCGGGGAGACCCAGTACTTC	CASSSGTALGETQYF
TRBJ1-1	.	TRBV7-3	TGTGCCAGCAGCTTAATACCCGGAGAGACTGAAGCTTTCTTT	CASSLIPGETEAFF
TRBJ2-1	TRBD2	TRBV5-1	TGCGCCAGCAGACTGGCGGGAGGGAGCTCCTACAATGAGCAGTTCTTC	CASRLAGGSSYNEQFF
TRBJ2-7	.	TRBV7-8	TGTGCCAGCAGCCCCACCCAAAGAGGGGCGAGGGAGCAGTACTTC	CASSPTQRGAREQYF
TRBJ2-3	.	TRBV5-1	TGCGCCAGCAGCCCGGGGCTATTTAGCACAGATACGCAGTATTTT	CASSPGLFSTDTQYF
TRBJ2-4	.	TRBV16	TGTGCCAGCAGCCAAGAACGTACGGTCAAAAACATTCAGTACTTC	CASSQERTVKNIQYF
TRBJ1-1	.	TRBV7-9	TGTGCCAGCAGCTTATGGGGGGAAACGACTGAAGCTTTCTTT	CASSLWGETTEAFF
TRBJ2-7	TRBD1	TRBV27	TGTGCCAGCAGTTCGCCAGGGCAGGGGGCATACGAGCAGTACTTC	CASSSPGQGAYEQYF
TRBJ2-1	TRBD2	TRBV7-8	TGTGCCAGCAGCTTAGTACCTAGCGGGAGGGGCTATGAGCAGTTCTTC	CASSLVPSGRGYEQFF
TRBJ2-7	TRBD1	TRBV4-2	TGTGCCAGCAGCGGAAGGGGACAGGGGAAACCTTACGAGCAGTACTTC	CASSGRGQGKPYEQYF
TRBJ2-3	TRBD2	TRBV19	TGTGCCAGTAGTATAGAGACTAGCGGGAGGTTGGCAGATACGCAGTATTTT	CASSIETSGRLADTQYF
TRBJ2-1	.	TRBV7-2	TGTGCCAGCAGCTTAGCGGGAACCTACAATGAGCAGTTCTTC	CASSLAGTYNEQFF
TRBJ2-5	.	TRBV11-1	TGTGCCAGCAGCAAGGGGATTCAAGAGACCCAGTACTTC	CASSKGIQETQYF